The 21 T cell receptor beta chains given below trace back to one sample, sequenced in a study of shared clonotypes between healthy human individuals. Assay: immunoSEQ multiplex PCR; the TCRdb copy retains only in-frame clones and omits some. The table shows roughly 2.5 million clones, with over 85% occurring only once. Specimen: naive CD4+ T cells sorted from blood. Stated subset: CD45RA+ positively selected. Receptors originate from a man aged 18 to 30 in good health.

In regard to this clone: Other nucleotide sequences from this sample produce the same CDR3. The V gene is TRBV30, the J gene TRBJ1-2, with D perhaps matching TRBD1 (5 bases). CDR3 length: 13 residues. Germline CDR1 is GTSNPN and CDR2 is SVGIG (reference sequence). The V end lost 1 base, the J end lost 4 bases, and 10 bases lay between the germline ends. The CDR3 nucleotides read TGTGCCTGGAGTGCTACGGGGGGCTATGGCTACACCTTC. It specifies CAWSATGGYGYTF. The full variable domain, completed using reference TRBV30 and TRBJ1-2, is SQTIHQWPATLVQPVGSPLSLECTVEGTSNPNLYWYRQAAGRGLQLLFYSVGIGQISSEVPQNLSASRPQDRQFILSSKKLLLSDSGFYLCAWSATGGYGYTFGSGTRLTVV.

This chain links TRBV6-5 with TRBJ2-7, with 7 bases fitting TRBD1. This CDR3 is built from 14 residues. Germline loops: CDR1 MNHEY, CDR2 SVGAGI. V shed 5 bases, J shed 1 base, and the junction held 5 bases outside the gene matches. CDR3 protein: CASSNRDSSYEQYF. The CDR3 DNA reads TGTGCCAGCAGTAACCGGGACAGTTCCTACGAGCAGTACTTC.

The rearrangement joins TRBV2 to TRBJ1-4; no firm D call. From germline, CDR1 is SNHLY and CDR2 FYNNEI. The CDR3 has 19 residues. V shed 7 bases and J shed 6 bases, with 30 bases lying between them. CDR3 amino acids: CASIDGSRPFHGIHEKLFF. The CDR3, as DNA: TGTGCCAGCATTGATGGGTCCCGACCCTTTCACGGGATCCATGAAAAACTGTTTTTT. Combining the CDR3 with reference TRBV2 and TRBJ1-4 gives the whole variable domain EPEVTQTPSHQVTQMGQEVILRCVPISNHLYFYWYRQILGQKVEFLVSFYNNEISEKSEIFDDQFSVERPDGSNFTLKIRSTKLEDSAMYFCASIDGSRPFHGIHEKLFFGSGTQLSVL.

This chain connects TRBV7-2 to TRBJ2-3; D not certain. V lost 2 bases, J lost 4 bases, and 10 bases lay in between. Germline CDR1 is SGHTA and CDR2 is FQGNSA. This CDR3 has 14 amino acids. This chain's CDR3 is CASSLPYSADTQYF. CDR3 in DNA: TGTGCCAGCAGCTTACCCTATTCCGCAGATACGCAGTATTTT. The full variable domain, with the rest looked up from reference TRBV7-2 and TRBJ2-3, is GAGVSQSPSNKVTEKGKDVELRCDPISGHTALYWYRQSLGQGLEFLIYFQGNSAPDKSGLPSDRFSAERTGGSVSTLTIQRTQQEDSAVYLCASSLPYSADTQYFGPGTRLTVL.

The chain has TRBV18 and TRBJ2-2, with TRBD2 matching 7 bases. This CDR3 is built from 13 residues. J lost 4 bases, V lost 6 bases, and 2 bases had no gene match. Germline CDR1 is KGHSH and CDR2 is LQKENI. The chain's CDR3 is CASSGGSTGELFF. For the CDR3, the DNA is TGTGCCAGCTCGGGCGGGAGCACCGGGGAGCTGTTTTTT.

The chain has TRBV7-2 and TRBJ2-2; tentative D call: TRBD2 (5 bases). Trimming took off 4 bases at V and 4 bases at J, with 13 bases between the two ends. The germline V gene has CDR1 SGHTA and CDR2 FQGNSA. This CDR3 comprises 15 residues. The CDR3 loop is CASSWGDTSTGELFF. As DNA, the CDR3 is TGTGCCAGCAGCTGGGGAGATACGAGCACCGGGGAGCTGTTTTTT.

The rearrangement uses TRBV6-6 and TRBJ1-2, with D perhaps matching TRBD1 (6 bases). Germline V gene sequence: CDR1 MNHNY, CDR2 SVGAGI (reference sequence). This CDR3 region has 16 residues. V gave up 6 bases and J gave up 3 bases, with 20 bases separating them. For the CDR3, the DNA is TGTGCCAGCAGCCCCCCGGGGGCGGATCTTTACTATGGCTACACCTTC. It specifies CASSPPGADLYYGYTF.

This sequence joins TRBV29-1 and TRBJ1-2, with TRBD1 identical over 8 bases. CDR1 and CDR2 from the germline V gene are SQVTM and ANQGSEA. CDR3 size: 12 residues. V trimming: 4 bases; J trimming: 8 bases; junction bases outside the gene matches: 6. This CDR3 is CSVVGQGKGYTF. CDR3 sequence (DNA): TGCAGCGTTGTAGGACAGGGTAAAGGCTACACCTTC.

CDR3 sequence: CASSLGTGAGELFF. The CDR3 nucleotides read TGTGCCAGCAGCTTAGGGACAGGAGCTGGGGAGCTGTTTTTT. The genes are TRBV7-9 and TRBJ2-2, with 7 bases fitting TRBD1. This CDR3 comprises 14 residues. Germline V CDR1 and CDR2: SEHNR, FQNEAQ (reference sequence). The junction had 4 bases not matched to a gene; V was cut back by 1 base and J by 8 bases.

The V and J genes are TRBV5-1 and TRBJ2-5; maybe TRBD2 (6 bases). The V gene's germline CDR1 is SGHRS and CDR2 YFSETQ. CDR3 length: 17 residues. Trimming pared 3 bases from V and 5 bases from J, leaving 23 bases between. CDR3 nucleotides: TGCGCCAGCAGCTCAGGTGGGACGGCGGGGAGAGAGGAGACCCAGTACTTC. Translated: CASSSGGTAGREETQYF.

The table lists this clone with a count of one. This CDR3 is CASSLSFSGLNTEAFF. The CDR3 coding sequence is TGCGCCAGCAGCCTCAGTTTCTCAGGGTTGAACACTGAAGCTTTCTTT. This sequence joins TRBV4-1 and TRBJ1-1, with D possibly matching TRBD1 (5 bases). V gave up 4 bases and J gave up 0 bases, with 15 bases separating them. Per the germline V gene, CDR1 is MGHRA and CDR2 is YSYEKL. This CDR3 contains 16 residues.

This clone occurred once. This chain links TRBV7-6 with TRBJ2-1, with 12 bases lining up with TRBD2. The germline V gene encodes CDR1 SGHVS and CDR2 FNYEAQ. CDR3 length: 20 residues. Trimming at V came to 1 base and at J to 4 bases, leaving 14 bases not matched to a gene. Here the CDR3 DNA reads TGTGCCAGCAGCTTAGGACCCCACCCTAGCGGGAGGGGAACATACAATGAGCAGTTCTTC. Its translation: CASSLGPHPSGRGTYNEQFF.

J is TRBJ2-5 and V is TRBV6-8, with D possibly called TRBD1 or TRBD2 (6 bases each). This CDR3 comprises 19 residues. Germline V gene data show CDR1 as MNHGY and CDR2 as SAAAGT. V was trimmed by 1 base and J by 3 bases, leaving 24 bases between them. For the CDR3, the DNA is TGTGCCAGCAGTTACTGCCCTCCTTCTAGAGGGGGGCTTGAAGAGACCCAGTACTTC. Protein: CASSYCPPSRGGLEETQYF.

The genes are TRBV7-3 and TRBJ1-5, with 7 nucleotides matching TRBD1. V trimming: 2 bases; J trimming: 1 base; junction bases outside the gene matches: 5. The CDR3 totals 16 residues. The germline gives CDR1 SGHTA, CDR2 FQGTGA. Here the CDR3 reads CASSLARGQSNQPQHF. The CDR3 DNA follows: TGTGCCAGCAGCTTAGCGAGGGGGCAGAGCAATCAGCCCCAGCATTTT.

The gene calls are TRBV7-9 and TRBJ2-6, with D perhaps TRBD2 (5 bases). Looked up from germline, CDR1 is SEHNR and CDR2 is FQNEAQ (reference sequence). V lost 0 bases and J lost 0, with 15 bases in between. This CDR3 has 19 residues. The CDR3 DNA follows: TGTGCCAGCAGCTTAGCGGGTCTTATTGGGAGCTCTGGGGCCAACGTCCTGACTTTC. Its protein is CASSLAGLIGSSGANVLTF.

About this clone: One junction end disagrees with the germline gene, perhaps due to a read error. The chain carries TRBV4-3 and TRBJ1-1, with unresolved D. The CDR3 has 14 amino acids. In germline, CDR1 is LGHNA, CDR2 YSLEER. The CDR3, as DNA: TGCGCCAGCAGCCATGATGACCCGAACGCTGAAGCTTTCTTT. Protein: CASSHDDPNAEAFF.

This chain uses TRBV28 with TRBJ1-1, with D perhaps TRBD1 (5 bases). The CDR3 covers 13 residues. Germline-derived CDR1 and CDR2 are MDHEN and SYDVKM. The V end lost 2 bases, the J end lost 5 bases, and 9 bases lay between the germline ends. The CDR3 DNA sequence: TGTGCCAGCAGTTTACAGGGAGATACTGAAGCTTTCTTT. Encoded protein: CASSLQGDTEAFF.

The chain links TRBV30 to TRBJ2-5; TRBD1 might be the D (6 bases). CDR1 is GTSNPN and CDR2 is SVGIG in the germline V gene (reference sequence). Between the trimmed V and J ends, which lost 5 bases and 3 bases, there was a span of 16 bases. The CDR3 runs to 14 residues. In DNA, the CDR3 is TGTGCCTGGGCCCGAGGACAGTTTGAAGAGACCCAGTACTTC. It codes for CAWARGQFEETQYF.

The gene calls are TRBV2 and TRBJ2-7, with 12 bases fitting TRBD2. The CDR3 runs to 13 residues. Germline V gene sequence: CDR1 SNHLY, CDR2 FYNNEI. The CDR3 is CVSGLAGLLRQYF. The CDR3 DNA is TGTGTCTCGGGACTAGCGGGCCTACTTCGGCAGTACTTC.

CDR3 bases: TGTGCCATCTGGACAGGGGGCGGGTACGAGCAGTACTTC. Translation gives CAIWTGGGYEQYF. The rearrangement uses TRBV10-3 and TRBJ2-5; TRBD1 matches 11 bases. The end of the DNA fits TRBJ2-7 better, so the J call may be wrong. The germline V gene has CDR1 ENHRY and CDR2 SYGVKD. This CDR3 region has 13 residues.

The chain is built from TRBV7-9 and TRBJ1-1; D remains ambiguous. With 5 bases removed from V and 6 bases from J, the gap between germline ends came to 16 bases. Germline CDR1 and CDR2: SEHNR and FQNEAQ (reference sequence). The CDR3 extends over 14 amino acids. CDR3 in DNA: TGTGCCAGCAGCCTACTCAACGGCGCCCCTGAAGCTTTCTTT. It codes for CASSLLNGAPEAFF.